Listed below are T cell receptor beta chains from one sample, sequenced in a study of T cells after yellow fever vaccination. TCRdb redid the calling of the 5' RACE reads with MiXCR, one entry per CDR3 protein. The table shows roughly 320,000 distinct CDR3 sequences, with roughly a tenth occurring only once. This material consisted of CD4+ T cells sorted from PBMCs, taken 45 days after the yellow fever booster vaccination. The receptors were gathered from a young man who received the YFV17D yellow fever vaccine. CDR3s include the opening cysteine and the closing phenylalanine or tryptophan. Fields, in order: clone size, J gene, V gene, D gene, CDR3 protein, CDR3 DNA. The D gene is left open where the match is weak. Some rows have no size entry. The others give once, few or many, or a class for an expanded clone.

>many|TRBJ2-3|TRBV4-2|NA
CASSQDLADTQYF
TGTGCCAGCAGCCAAGATCTTGCAGATACGCAGTATTTT
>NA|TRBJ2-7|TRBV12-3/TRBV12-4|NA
CASSLSRGEQYF
TGTGCCAGCAGTTTGAGCCGGGGCGAGCAGTACTTC
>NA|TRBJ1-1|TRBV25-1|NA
CASSNLDRNTEAFF
TGTGCCAGCAGTAATCTAGACCGGAACACTGAAGCTTTCTTT
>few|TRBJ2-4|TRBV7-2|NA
CASSSDGNLNIQYF
TGTGCCAGCAGCTCCGACGGAAACCTAAACATTCAGTACTTC
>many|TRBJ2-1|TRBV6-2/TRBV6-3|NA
CASSPRVGAYNEQFF
TGTGCCAGCAGTCCTCGAGTCGGTGCCTACAATGAGCAGTTCTTC
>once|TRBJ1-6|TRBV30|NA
CAWTRDSPLHF
TGTGCCTGGACCAGGGATTCACCCCTCCACTTT
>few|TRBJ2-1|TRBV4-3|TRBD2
CASSQDHAGGSRGNEQFF
TGCGCCAGCAGCCAAGATCATGCGGGAGGTAGTAGGGGCAATGAGCAGTTCTTC
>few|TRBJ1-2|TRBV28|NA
CASSFSLYGYTF
TGTGCCAGCAGTTTCTCCCTTTATGGCTACACCTTC
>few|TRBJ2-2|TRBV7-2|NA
CASSPQGPSSGELFF
TGTGCCAGCAGCCCCCAGGGGCCCTCCTCCGGGGAGCTGTTTTTT
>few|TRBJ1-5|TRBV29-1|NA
CSATLERDQPQHF
TGCAGCGCTACCCTTGAAAGGGATCAGCCCCAGCATTTT
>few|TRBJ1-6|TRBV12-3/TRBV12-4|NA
CASSLARRGLMINSPLHF
TGTGCCAGCAGTTTAGCCAGACGGGGCCTGATGATTAATTCACCCCTCCACTTT
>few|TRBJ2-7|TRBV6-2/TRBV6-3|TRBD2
CASRTRLAGTLSYEQYF
TGTGCCAGCAGAACCCGACTAGCGGGGACTCTCTCCTACGAGCAGTACTTC
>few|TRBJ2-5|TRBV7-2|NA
CASSLASSGAFETQYF
TGTGCCAGCAGCTTAGCGAGTAGCGGAGCCTTTGAGACCCAGTACTTC
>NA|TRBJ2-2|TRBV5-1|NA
CASIPGPSNTGELFF
TGCGCCAGCATCCCAGGGCCATCGAACACCGGGGAGCTGTTTTTT
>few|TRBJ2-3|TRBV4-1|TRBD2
CASSQSGGLADTQYF
TGCGCCAGCAGCCAATCGGGGGGGCTGGCAGATACGCAGTATTTT
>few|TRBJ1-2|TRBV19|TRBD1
CASHGTGGTYGYTF
TGTGCCAGTCACGGGACAGGGGGCACCTATGGCTACACCTTC
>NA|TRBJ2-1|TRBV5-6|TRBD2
CASSAFTGTKTYNEQFF
TGTGCCAGCAGCGCGTTTACCGGGACTAAAACCTACAATGAGCAGTTCTTC
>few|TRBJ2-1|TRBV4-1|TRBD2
CASSHPTSGMSNEQFF
TGCGCCAGCAGCCACCCGACTAGCGGGATGTCCAATGAGCAGTTCTTC
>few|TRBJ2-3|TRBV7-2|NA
CASSMRQGTDTQYF
TGTGCCAGCAGCATGCGACAGGGCACAGATACGCAGTATTTT
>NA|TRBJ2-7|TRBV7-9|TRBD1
CASSPRQGLGEQYF
TGTGCCAGCAGCCCGCGACAGGGTTTGGGCGAGCAGTACTTC
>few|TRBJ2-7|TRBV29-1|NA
CSVVVSRGYYEQYF
TGCAGCGTTGTGGTATCGAGGGGCTACTACGAGCAGTACTTC
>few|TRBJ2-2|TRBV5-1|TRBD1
CASSYGQGGELFF
TGCGCCAGCAGCTACGGACAGGGCGGGGAGCTGTTTTTT
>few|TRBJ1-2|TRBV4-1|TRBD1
CASSLPGTVYGYTF
TGCGCCAGCAGCCTCCCCGGGACAGTCTATGGCTACACCTTC
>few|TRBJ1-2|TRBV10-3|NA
CAISVGLRTVDGYTF
TGTGCCATCAGTGTGGGACTGCGAACTGTCGATGGCTACACCTTC
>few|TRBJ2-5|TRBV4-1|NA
CASSQDWRGQEETQYF
TGCGCCAGCAGCCAAGATTGGAGGGGGCAAGAGGAGACCCAGTACTTC
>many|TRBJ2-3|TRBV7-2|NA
CASSSAYGSTDTQYF
TGTGCCAGCAGCTCGGCATATGGGAGCACAGATACGCAGTATTTT
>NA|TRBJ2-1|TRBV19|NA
CASKIRQADNEQFF
TGTGCCAGTAAGATCCGGCAGGCAGACAATGAGCAGTTCTTC
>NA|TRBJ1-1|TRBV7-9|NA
CASSLYGVNTEAFF
TGTGCCAGCAGCTTATATGGCGTGAACACTGAAGCTTTCTTT
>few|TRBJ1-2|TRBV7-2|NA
CASSLENLGGYTF
TGTGCCAGCAGCTTAGAGAACTTAGGGGGCTACACCTTC
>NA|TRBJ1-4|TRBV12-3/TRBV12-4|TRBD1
CASSSSPTGSSEKLFF
TGTGCCAGCAGTTCTTCCCCGACAGGGTCCTCTGAAAAACTGTTTTTT
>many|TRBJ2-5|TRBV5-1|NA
CASLLAPQETQYF
TGCGCCAGCCTGCTAGCGCCCCAAGAGACCCAGTACTTC
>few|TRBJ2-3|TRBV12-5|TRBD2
CASGFGLAESTDTQYF
TGTGCTAGTGGTTTTGGACTAGCGGAGAGCACAGATACGCAGTATTTT
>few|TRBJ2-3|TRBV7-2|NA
CASSLDRQPTDTQYF
TGTGCCAGCAGCTTAGACAGGCAGCCGACAGATACGCAGTATTTT
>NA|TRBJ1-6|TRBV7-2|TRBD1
CASSFDRVNSPLHF
TGTGCCAGCAGCTTTGACAGGGTAAATTCACCCCTCCACTTT
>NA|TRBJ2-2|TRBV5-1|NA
CASSLGVGGRTGELFF
TGCGCCAGCAGCTTGGGCGTCGGGGGCCGGACCGGGGAGCTGTTTTTT
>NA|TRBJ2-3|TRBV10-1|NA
CASTRPSSTDTQYF
TGCGCCAGCACTCGGCCATCTAGCACAGATACGCAGTATTTT
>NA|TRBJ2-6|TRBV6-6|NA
CAIVGGPGANVLTF
TGTGCCATCGTCGGGGGCCCTGGGGCCAACGTCCTGACTTTC
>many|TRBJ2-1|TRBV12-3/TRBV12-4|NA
CASSSATKNEQFF
TGTGCCAGCAGTTCGGCCACGAAGAATGAGCAGTTCTTC
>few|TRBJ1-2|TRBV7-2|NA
CASSLSGTDYYYGYTF
TGTGCCAGCAGCTTAAGCGGGACGGATTATTACTATGGCTACACCTTC
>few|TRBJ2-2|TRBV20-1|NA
CSARDPLRGNTGELFF
TGCAGTGCTAGGGACCCTCTCCGGGGGAACACCGGGGAGCTGTTTTTT
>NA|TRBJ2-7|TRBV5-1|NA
CASSLVSDYEQYF
TGCGCCAGCAGCTTGGTGTCAGATTACGAGCAGTACTTC
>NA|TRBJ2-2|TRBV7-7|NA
CATQGNPGELFF
TGTGCTACCCAGGGGAACCCCGGGGAGCTGTTTTTT
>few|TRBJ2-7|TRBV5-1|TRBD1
CASSPGTGGVYEQYF
TGCGCCAGCAGCCCCGGGACAGGGGGTGTGTACGAGCAGTACTTC
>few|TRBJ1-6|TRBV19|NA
CASSMTTGRGDSPLHF
TGTGCCAGTAGTATGACAACCGGACGGGGAGATTCACCCCTCCACTTT
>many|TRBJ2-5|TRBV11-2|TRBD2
CASSIQRGNQETQYF
TGTGCCAGCAGCATCCAGCGGGGCAACCAAGAGACCCAGTACTTC
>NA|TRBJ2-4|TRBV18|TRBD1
CASSPRQGANNIQYF
TGTGCCAGCTCACCTAGACAGGGGGCTAATAACATTCAGTACTTC
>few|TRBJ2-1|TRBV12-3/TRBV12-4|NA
CASSLRGGVWDEQFF
TGTGCCAGCAGTTTAAGAGGGGGGGTTTGGGATGAGCAGTTCTTC
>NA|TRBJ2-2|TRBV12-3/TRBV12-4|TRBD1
CASSLRWGQGASELFF
TGTGCCAGCAGCTTAAGATGGGGACAGGGGGCGTCGGAGCTGTTTTTT
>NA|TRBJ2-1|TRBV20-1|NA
CSARDGGSIDNEQFF
TGCAGTGCTAGAGATGGGGGTTCAATCGACAATGAGCAGTTCTTC
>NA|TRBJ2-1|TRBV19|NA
CASSIVRGHEQFF
TGTGCCAGTAGTATCGTTAGGGGCCATGAGCAGTTCTTC
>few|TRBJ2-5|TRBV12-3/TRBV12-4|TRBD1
CASSWTGQGETQYF
TGTGCCAGCAGTTGGACGGGACAGGGGGAGACCCAGTACTTC